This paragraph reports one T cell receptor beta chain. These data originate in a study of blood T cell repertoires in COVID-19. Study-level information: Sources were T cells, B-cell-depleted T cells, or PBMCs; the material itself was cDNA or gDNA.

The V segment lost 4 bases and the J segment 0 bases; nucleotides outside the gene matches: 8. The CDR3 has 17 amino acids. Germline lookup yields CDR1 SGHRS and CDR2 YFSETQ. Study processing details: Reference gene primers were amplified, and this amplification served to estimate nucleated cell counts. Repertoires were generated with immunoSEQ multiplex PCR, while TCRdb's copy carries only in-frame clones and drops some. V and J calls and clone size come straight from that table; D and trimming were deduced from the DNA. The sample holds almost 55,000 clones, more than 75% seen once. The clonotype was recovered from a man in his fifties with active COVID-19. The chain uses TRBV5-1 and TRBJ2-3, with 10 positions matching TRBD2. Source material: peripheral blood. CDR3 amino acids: CASSPRSGGTSTDTQYF. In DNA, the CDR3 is TGCGCCAGCAGCCCGCGTAGCGGGGGGACTAGCACAGATACGCAGTATTTT.